These 27 T cell receptor beta chains were all obtained from the same sample, sequenced in a study of T cell responses to AZD1222 COVID-19 vaccine. Only in-frame clones appear in the TCRdb table, and some are missing; sequencing was by immunoSEQ multiplex PCR. The sample consists of about 120,000 clones, roughly 87% of them appearing once. This material consisted of peripheral blood, taken on day 0 of AZD1222 vaccination. The receptor set was obtained from an adult in good health.

V and J are TRBV27 and TRBJ1-5, with unresolved D. This CDR3 is built from 13 residues. The germline V gene encodes CDR1 MNHEY and CDR2 SMNVEV (reference sequence). V lost 5 bases, J lost 0 bases, and 5 bases lay in between. CDR3 amino acids: CASSVNSNQPQHF. The CDR3 DNA sequence: TGTGCCAGCAGTGTTAATAGCAATCAGCCCCAGCATTTT.

The gene calls are TRBV28 and TRBJ2-5; TRBD1 might be the D (5 bases). Germline V gene data show CDR1 as MDHEN and CDR2 as SYDVKM. V was cut by 1 base and J by 5 bases, with 17 bases left in between. The CDR3 is 16 amino acids. The CDR3 coding sequence is TGTGCCAGCAGTTTATTAGTCGGACACATCCGGGAGACCCAGTACTTC. Protein sequence: CASSLLVGHIRETQYF.

The V call is TRBV28, the J call TRBJ1-4; D is possibly TRBD1 (5 bases). The CDR3 extends over 13 amino acids. Germline CDR1 MDHEN, CDR2 SYDVKM. V was pared by 5 bases and J by 12 bases, with 16 bases between. CDR3 region: CASSNGAGGELFF. In nucleotides, the CDR3 is TGTGCCAGCAGTAATGGTGCTGGGGGAGAACTGTTTTTT.

The sample holds one count of this clone. This chain joins TRBV5-1 and TRBJ1-2; D unclear. CDR1 and CDR2 (germline): SGHRS, YFSETQ. CDR3 size: 13 residues. V shed 0 bases and J shed 6 bases, with 9 bases lying between them. The CDR3 region has the DNA TGCGCCAGCAGCTTGGGGCAGCTGGATGGCTACACCTTC. Its protein product is CASSLGQLDGYTF.

CDR3 region: CAWSVGSGRREQYF. Written as DNA, the CDR3 is TGTGCCTGGAGTGTAGGCAGCGGGCGTCGCGAGCAGTACTTC. The chain carries TRBV30 and TRBJ2-7, with D perhaps TRBD2 (6 bases). Germline CDR1 and CDR2: GTSNPN and SVGIG (reference sequence). Trimming shortened V by 0 bases and J by 6 bases, and 15 bases separated the two germline ends. The CDR3 runs to 14 residues.

This clone was observed a handful of times. The chain carries TRBV7-6 and TRBJ1-3, with TRBD1 as a possible D gene (6 bases). Germline CDR1 reads SGHVS; CDR2 reads FNYEAQ. V lost 5 bases, J lost 3 bases, and 17 bases lay in between. CDR3 size: 16 residues. The CDR3 is CASSPSPGAYGNTIYF. CDR3 nucleotide sequence: TGTGCCAGCAGCCCCTCGCCAGGGGCTTATGGAAACACCATATATTTT.

This chain links TRBV28 with TRBJ2-3; TRBD2 matches at 12 bases. This CDR3 is built from 15 residues. The junction had 3 bases not matched to a gene; V was cut back by 6 bases and J by 2 bases. Germline V gene lookup returns CDR1 MDHEN and CDR2 SYDVKM. The CDR3 region has the DNA TGTGCCAGCAGCCGGACTAGCGGGGCCACAGATACGCAGTATTTT. Residues: CASSRTSGATDTQYF.

The chain is built from TRBV9 and TRBJ1-5, with a tentative D call TRBD1 (5 bases). This CDR3 spans 12 amino acids. V shed 7 bases and J shed 5 bases, with 10 bases lying between them. Germline-derived CDR1 and CDR2 are SGDLS and YYNGEE. DNA of the CDR3: TGTGCCAGCTCGGGAGGGGATCAGCCCCAGCATTTT. It is translated as CASSGGDQPQHF.

This chain uses TRBV30 with TRBJ2-1, with 7 bases matching TRBD2. V lost 5 bases, J lost 1 base, and 14 bases stayed unmatched. The germline V gene has CDR1 GTSNPN and CDR2 SVGIG (reference sequence). The CDR3 has 17 residues. The CDR3, as DNA: TGTGCCTGGGAGGGATGGCGGGAGTGGGGTTCCTACAATGAGCAGTTCTTC. It codes for CAWEGWREWGSYNEQFF. Variable domain in full (rest from reference TRBV30 and TRBJ2-1): SQTIHQWPATLVQPVGSPLSLECTVEGTSNPNLYWYRQAAGRGLQLLFYSVGIGQISSEVPQNLSASRPQDRQFILSSKKLLLSDSGFYLCAWEGWREWGSYNEQFFGPGTRLTVL.

This clone has a single count. The chain employs TRBV28 and TRBJ1-1; a weak D match, TRBD1 (6 bases). This CDR3 is built from 15 residues. Germline V CDR1 and CDR2: MDHEN, SYDVKM. Trimming removed 3 bases at V and 2 bases at J, with 13 bases between. The CDR3 DNA sequence: TGTGCCAGCAGTTTTGGGGGGCAGGGAAACACTGAAGCTTTCTTT. Translated: CASSFGGQGNTEAFF.

The V and J genes are TRBV13 and TRBJ1-2; D is unresolved. The V and J ends lost 5 bases and 7 bases respectively, with 14 bases between them. The CDR3 consists of 13 residues. Germline CDR1 reads PRHDT; CDR2 reads FYEKMQ (reference sequence). The DNA of the CDR3 is TGTGCCAGCAGCCTGGTCCTAGGGCCTGGCTACACCTTC. It yields the protein CASSLVLGPGYTF. Looking up the rest from reference TRBV13 and TRBJ1-2 gives the full variable domain: AAGVIQSPRHLIKEKRETATLKCYPIPRHDTVYWYQQGPGQDPQFLISFYEKMQSDKGSIPDRFSAQQFSDYHSELNMSSLELGDSALYFCASSLVLGPGYTFGSGTRLTVV.

The chain employs TRBV28 and TRBJ1-4; 8 bases fit TRBD1. CDR1 and CDR2 from the germline V gene are MDHEN and SYDVKM. The CDR3 covers 15 residues. V was clipped by 3 bases and J by 5 bases; unmatched bases: 5. The CDR3 nucleotides read TGTGCCAGCAGTTTTCTGGACAGGGAAAATGAAAAACTGTTTTTT. Translated: CASSFLDRENEKLFF. The entire variable domain, with the rest obtained from reference TRBV28 and TRBJ1-4, is as follows: DVKVTQSSRYLVKRTGEKVFLECVQDMDHENMFWYRQDPGLGLRLIYFSYDVKMKEKGDIPEGYSVSREKKERFSLILESASTNQTSMYLCASSFLDRENEKLFFGSGTQLSVL.

This clone was seen once. The V and J genes are TRBV7-3 and TRBJ2-1; D gene uncertain. The V gene's germline CDR1 is SGHTA and CDR2 FQGTGA. V was cut by 1 base and J by 2 bases, with 9 bases left in between. This CDR3 has 15 residues. Written as DNA, the CDR3 is TGTGCCAGCAGCTTAAGGTCTTCCCCCTACAATGAGCAGTTCTTC. Translating gives CASSLRSSPYNEQFF.

The V gene is TRBV7-2, the J gene TRBJ1-1; 8 bases align to TRBD1. The CDR3 sequence is 13 residues long. In germline, CDR1 is SGHTA, CDR2 FQGNSA. V was clipped by 6 bases and J by 3 bases; unmatched bases: 3. The CDR3 sequence is CASRTQGDTEAFF. In DNA form, the CDR3 reads TGTGCCAGCAGGACACAGGGGGACACTGAAGCTTTCTTT.

The chain recombines TRBV9 with TRBJ1-6, with TRBD1 matching over 10 bases. The CDR3 loop spans 14 amino acids. Germline CDR1 reads SGDLS; CDR2 reads YYNGEE. V shed 3 bases, J shed 13 bases, and the junction held 7 bases outside the gene matches. CDR3 sequence: CASSAGTGEFPLHF. CDR3 DNA sequence: TGTGCCAGCAGCGCAGGGACAGGGGAATTTCCCCTCCACTTT.

This chain connects TRBV28 to TRBJ1-2; TRBD1 matches at 7 bases. The V segment lost 6 bases and the J segment 5 bases; nucleotides outside the gene matches: 9. The CDR3 is 14 residues long. Germline values: CDR1 MDHEN, CDR2 SYDVKM. CDR3 sequence: CASRVPGGTYGYTF. CDR3 sequence (DNA): TGTGCCAGCAGGGTCCCAGGGGGTACGTATGGCTACACCTTC.

The chain employs TRBV6-5 and TRBJ1-1; D is unresolved. CDR1 and CDR2 from the germline V gene are MNHEY and SVGAGI. The CDR3 has 13 amino acids. Trimming cost V 4 bases and J 4 bases, with 10 bases left between them. The CDR3 sequence: CASSSGPGTEAFF. CDR3 bases: TGTGCCAGCAGTTCCGGACCTGGCACTGAAGCTTTCTTT.

In its sample, this clone was seen a few times. The chain employs TRBV11-2 and TRBJ1-2, with D possibly being TRBD1 (6 bases). CDR1 SGHAT and CDR2 FQNNGV come from the germline V gene. CDR3 length equals 15 residues. Trimming cost V 3 bases and J 3 bases, with 14 bases left between them. The CDR3 is CASSLGTPVDYGYTF. DNA of the CDR3: TGTGCCAGCAGCTTGGGGACACCTGTCGACTATGGCTACACCTTC.

This rearrangement joins TRBV27 to TRBJ1-1; possible D gene TRBD1, 5 bases. Germline lookup yields CDR1 MNHEY and CDR2 SMNVEV (reference sequence). The CDR3 totals 13 residues. With 4 bases removed from V and 5 bases from J, the gap between germline ends came to 11 bases. The CDR3 DNA reads as TGTGCCAGCAGTTCAGGGTTGGGGACTGAAGCTTTCTTT. Its protein is CASSSGLGTEAFF.

The chain couples TRBV12-5 to TRBJ1-1; D perhaps matches TRBD1 (6 bases). Germline CDR1 reads LGHNT; CDR2 reads FRNRAP. Trimming took 6 bases from V and 10 from J, leaving 18 bases between them. CDR3 length: 13 residues. CDR3 residues: CASGELQGSSAFF. The CDR3 DNA reads TGTGCTAGTGGGGAACTACAGGGTTCTTCAGCTTTCTTT.

The V gene is TRBV6-5, the J gene TRBJ2-7, with D possibly TRBD1 on 5 matching bases. CDR1 is MNHEY, CDR2 SVGAGI, per germline. The CDR3 covers 12 residues. Trimming cost V 6 bases and J 3 bases, with 9 bases left between them. CDR3: CASSLQGYEQYF. The CDR3 nucleotides are TGTGCCAGCAGCCTCCAGGGCTACGAGCAGTACTTC.

This clone appeared many times. The chain carries TRBV5-8 and TRBJ1-2, with TRBD1 as a possible D gene (6 bases). Per the germline V gene, CDR1 is SGHTS and CDR2 is YDEGEE. This CDR3 spans 16 amino acids. Trimming removed 4 bases at V and 8 bases at J, with 24 bases between. The CDR3 here is CASSPGGRVERRGYTF. In nucleotides, the CDR3 is TGTGCCAGCAGCCCTGGGGGCAGGGTGGAGCGCCGGGGCTACACCTTC.

Details on this clone: Other DNA sequences from this sample encode an identical CDR3 as well. The chain couples TRBV4-2 to TRBJ2-7, with D maybe TRBD2 (6 bases). Trimming took off 0 bases at V and 2 bases at J, with 11 bases between the two ends. CDR3 length: 15 amino acids. Germline-derived CDR1 and CDR2 are LGHNA and YNFKEQ. This CDR3 reads CASSQESAGAYEQYF. For the CDR3, the DNA is TGTGCCAGCAGCCAAGAGTCAGCGGGTGCCTACGAGCAGTACTTC.

CDR3 nucleotides: TGTGCCAGTAGTATCTCACGGTTTGGGCCAGATACGCAGTATTTT. Translation gives CASSISRFGPDTQYF. The chain carries TRBV19 and TRBJ2-3; D call uncertain. From germline, CDR1 is LNHDA and CDR2 SQIVND (reference sequence). This CDR3 spans 15 amino acids. V gave up 3 bases and J gave up 4 bases, with 14 bases separating them.

This CDR3 is CASGTGNQPQHF. The CDR3 DNA sequence: TGTGCCAGTGGGACAGGGAATCAGCCCCAGCATTTT. The chain couples TRBV19 to TRBJ1-5; TRBD1 matches 9 bases. V lost 8 bases, J lost 4 bases, and 0 bases stayed unmatched. The V gene's germline CDR1 is LNHDA and CDR2 SQIVND (reference sequence). The CDR3 covers 12 residues. Variable domain in full (rest from reference TRBV19 and TRBJ1-5): DGGITQSPKYLFRKEGQNVTLSCEQNLNHDAMYWYRQDPGQGLRLIYYSQIVNDFQKGDIAEGYSVSREKKESFPLTVTSAQKNPTAFYLCASGTGNQPQHFGDGTRLSIL.

The V and J genes are TRBV3-1 (or the pseudogene TRBV3-2) and TRBJ1-2, with 12 positions matching TRBD1. Germline V CDR1 and CDR2: LGHDT, YNNKEL (reference sequence). The J segment lost 8 bases and the V segment lost 5 bases, leaving 9 bases of the junction unmatched. The CDR3 has 15 amino acids. Written as DNA, the CDR3 is TGTGCCAGCAGCTCTTCCGGGACAGGGGGCAAGGGCTACACCTTC. This gives the protein CASSSSGTGGKGYTF.

The gene calls are TRBV7-3 and TRBJ2-1; TRBD2 agrees at 12 bases. V was clipped by 10 bases and J by 9 bases; unmatched bases: 10. In germline, CDR1 is SGHTA, CDR2 FQGTGA. The CDR3 spans 14 residues. The CDR3 loop reads CATQPSGRAGEQFF. DNA of the CDR3: TGTGCCACCCAACCTAGCGGGAGGGCCGGTGAGCAGTTCTTC.